Below, one T cell receptor beta chain is given with its context. Its specificity is unknown. One junction end disagrees with the germline gene, perhaps due to a read error. The library was made from cDNA and included unique molecular identifiers. TCRdb ran MiXCR on the PCR reads and lists one entry per CDR3 protein. This table holds under 200,000 distinct CDR3 sequences, roughly 35% found once. These data originate in a study of post-analysis software for immune sequencing data. Study in general: Recorded subtypes: relapsing-remitting, secondary progressive, progressive-relapsing; some patients unannotated.

The CDR3 sequence is 14 residues long. Germline V gene data show CDR1 as DFQATT and CDR2 as SNEGSKA (reference sequence). Findings and caveats of the study: Strong co-clustering by F measure linked samples that shared a preparation batch. Elevated frequency relative to controls characterized several TRBV segments in patients, TRBV5-6, TRBV5-1 and TRBV20-1 among them.

The starting material was blood, obtained after autologous hematopoietic stem cell transplantation. This sequence was found in a girl aged 5-17 years with multiple sclerosis. The J gene is TRBJ1-6, the V gene TRBV20-1, with 7 nucleotides matching TRBD1. The CDR3 DNA reads as TGCAGTGCTATCGAACCTACAGGGGTCTCACCCCGCCACTTT. Translation: CSAIEPTGVSPRHF.